A single sample is the source of the 17 T cell receptor beta chains below, sequenced in a study of T-cell reconstitution after alpha-beta-depleted transplantation in children. Preparation of the TCRbeta library used unique molecular identifiers. TCRdb analysed the PCR reads with MiXCR anew, one entry per CDR3 protein. Of about 500,000 distinct CDR3 sequences listed, roughly 33% were seen once; the top ten hold 2% to 2.5%. This specimen consisted of PBMCs from the stem cell graft donor, obtained from the stem cell graft. Every receptor here comes from a human donor who donated a stem cell graft to a child with aplastic anemia.

The genes are TRBV20-1 and TRBJ2-3, with 8 bases lining up with TRBD2. V was clipped by 0 bases and J by 2 bases; unmatched bases: 4. The CDR3 consists of 15 residues. CDR1 and CDR2 (germline): DFQATT, SNEGSKA (reference sequence). In nucleotides, the CDR3 is TGCAGTGCTAGAGAGAGTAGCGGGAACACAGATACGCAGTATTTT. This encodes CSARESSGNTDTQYF.

Only one count was recorded for this clonotype. Compared with germline, one end of the junction differs, possibly owing to a read error. The chain is built from TRBV7-2 and TRBJ2-1; possible D gene TRBD2, 5 bases. This CDR3 has 16 amino acids. CDR1 and CDR2 (germline): SGHTA, FQGNSA. The CDR3 DNA is TGTGCCAGCAGCCCTATTGGAGCGCTAGCCCACAATGCGCAGTTCTTC. The encoded protein is CASSPIGALAHNAQFF. Complete variable domain (other parts from reference TRBV7-2 and TRBJ2-1): GAGVSQSPSNKVTEKGKDVELRCDPISGHTALYWYRQSLGQGLEFLIYFQGNSAPDKSGLPSDRFSAERTGGSVSTLTIQRTQQEDSAVYLCASSPIGALAHNAQFFGPGTRLTVL.

This clonotype was seen a few times. The gene calls are TRBV12-3 or TRBV12-4 and TRBJ1-1; D not certain. The V gene lost 2 bases and the J gene lost 2 bases, with 18 bases spanning the gap. The CDR3 runs 17 residues. The CDR3 spells CASSLWTGWASNTEAFF. The CDR3 DNA is TGTGCCAGCAGTTTATGGACGGGGTGGGCAAGTAACACTGAAGCTTTCTTT.

The gene calls are TRBV18 and TRBJ2-3, with TRBD2 matching 14 bases. The CDR3 has 19 residues. The germline V gene has CDR1 KGHSH and CDR2 LQKENI. V gave up 1 base and J gave up 0 bases; unmatched junction bases: 6. DNA for the CDR3: TGTGCCAGCTCACCACTGGGACTAGCGGGAGACCCAAGCACAGATACGCAGTATTTT. This codes for CASSPLGLAGDPSTDTQYF.

This clonotype has only a few counts. The chain has TRBV18 and TRBJ2-7; perhaps TRBD1 as D (5 bases). CDR3 size: 12 residues. Germline loops: CDR1 KGHSH, CDR2 LQKENI. V was trimmed by 1 base and J by 5 bases, leaving 6 bases between them. The CDR3, as DNA: TGTGCCAGCTCACCACGCAGGGACGAGCAGTACTTC. Translating it yields CASSPRRDEQYF. The entire variable domain, with the rest obtained from reference TRBV18 and TRBJ2-7, is as follows: NAGVMQNPRHLVRRRGQEARLRCSPMKGHSHVYWYRQLPEEGLKFMVYLQKENIIDESGMPKERFSAEFPKEGPSILRIQQVVRGDSAAYFCASSPRRDEQYFGPGTRLTVT.

This chain connects TRBV6-2 or TRBV6-3 to TRBJ2-4; 8 bases are shared with TRBD1. Per germline, CDR1 MNHEY and CDR2 SVGEGT. This CDR3 region has 12 residues. V gave up 4 bases and J gave up 9 bases; unmatched junction bases: 2. CDR3 bases: TGTGCCAGCAGTTCAACAGGGGGCATTCAGTACTTC. It encodes CASSSTGGIQYF.

V gene TRBV5-1 combines with J gene TRBJ2-5; 9 nucleotides align to TRBD2. The trim removed 4 bases at V and 5 bases at J, leaving 12 bases unmatched. This CDR3 spans 16 amino acids. The germline gives CDR1 SGHRS, CDR2 YFSETQ. The CDR3 bases are TGCGCCAGCAGCCGAAGTAGCGGGAGCGGGCGGGAGACCCAGTACTTC. Translated: CASSRSSGSGRETQYF.

This clonotype was seen a few times. The gene calls are TRBV12-3 or TRBV12-4 and TRBJ2-3; TRBD2 matches at 7 bases. The CDR3 loop spans 15 amino acids. The V and J ends lost 5 bases and 6 bases, in that order; junction bases with no gene match: 11. In DNA form, the CDR3 reads TGTGCCAGCAGTACCGGCGGGAGCCTGGGGGATACGCAGTATTTT. It codes for CASSTGGSLGDTQYF.

This clonotype was counted only a few times. The chain has TRBV7-9 and TRBJ1-1; 10 bases line up with TRBD1. The V gene's germline CDR1 is SEHNR and CDR2 FQNEAQ (reference sequence). The J segment lost 6 bases and the V segment lost 1 base, leaving 5 bases of the junction unmatched. The CDR3 totals 15 residues. CDR3 region: CASSLGGTGASEAFF. Here the CDR3 DNA reads TGTGCCAGCAGCTTAGGTGGGACAGGGGCATCTGAAGCTTTCTTT.

This clonotype was observed a few times. The V call is TRBV20-1, the J call TRBJ1-1; TRBD1 matches at 7 bases. CDR1 and CDR2 (germline): DFQATT, SNEGSKA (reference sequence). The CDR3 runs 14 residues. V gave up 3 bases and J gave up 4 bases; unmatched junction bases: 8. The CDR3 loop reads CSASPTGRATEAFF. DNA for the CDR3: TGCAGTGCTAGCCCGACAGGGAGGGCCACTGAAGCTTTCTTT.

This chain uses TRBV7-2 with TRBJ1-5, with D unclear. This CDR3 region has 14 residues. The V and J ends lost 5 bases and 2 bases respectively, with 10 bases between them. CDR1 and CDR2 (germline): SGHTA, FQGNSA. The DNA of the CDR3 is TGTGCCAGCAGCGCACGTTCTGGCAATCAGCCCCAGCATTTT. Amino acids: CASSARSGNQPQHF. Full variable domain (outside the CDR3, taken from reference TRBV7-2 and TRBJ1-5): GAGVSQSPSNKVTEKGKDVELRCDPISGHTALYWYRQSLGQGLEFLIYFQGNSAPDKSGLPSDRFSAERTGGSVSTLTIQRTQQEDSAVYLCASSARSGNQPQHFGDGTRLSIL.

CDR3 in DNA: TGTGCCAGCAGCAGGGGGGATTCGGAAGCTTTCTTT. It translates to CASSRGDSEAFF. The genes are TRBV4-2 and TRBJ1-1, with D possibly being TRBD1 (6 bases). Germline V gene data show CDR1 as LGHNA and CDR2 as YNFKEQ. V was cut by 5 bases and J by 8 bases, with 12 bases left in between. The CDR3 runs to 12 residues.

This clonotype was seen a handful of times. This chain joins TRBV14 and TRBJ2-1; 8 bases are a match to TRBD2. This CDR3 has 18 amino acids. Germline loops: CDR1 SGHDN, CDR2 FVKESK. The ends lost 0 bases at V and 2 bases at J; junction bases unmatched: 9. Here the CDR3 DNA reads TGTGCCAGCAGCCAAGATAGGGGCAGCGGGAGACCCTACAATGAGCAGTTCTTC. Translation gives CASSQDRGSGRPYNEQFF.

This clonotype was seen a single time. One junction end does not reproduce the germline sequence, and a read error may be involved. This CDR3 is CASSSTGVGYTF. As DNA, the CDR3 is TGTGCCAGCAGTTCCACAGGGGTCGGCTACACTTTC. The rearrangement joins TRBV6-6 to TRBJ1-2, with 7 positions matching TRBD1. The germline V gene encodes CDR1 MNHNY and CDR2 SVGAGI (reference sequence). CDR3 size: 12 residues.

This chain uses TRBV12-3 or TRBV12-4 with TRBJ2-1; the D call may be TRBD1 or TRBD2 (6 bases each). The ends were cut back, 6 bases at V and 14 bases at J, with 14 bases in the middle. The CDR3 sequence is 11 residues long. The DNA of the CDR3 is TGTGCCAGCAGCCGGGGGCAGGTGAAGTTCTTC. Amino acid sequence: CASSRGQVKFF.

The chain links TRBV19 to TRBJ1-5, with D maybe TRBD1 (5 bases). The CDR3 is made up of 15 amino acids. Germline values: CDR1 LNHDA, CDR2 SQIVND (reference sequence). V dropped 5 bases and J dropped 4 bases, with 15 bases sitting between them. This CDR3 reads CASSPQKTGNQPQHF. CDR3 bases: TGTGCCAGTAGTCCTCAAAAAACAGGTAATCAGCCCCAGCATTTT.

The chain has TRBV15 and TRBJ1-5; D unclear. The CDR3 contains 14 residues. Deletions cut 1 base from V and 7 bases from J, with 11 bases between. Germline V gene data show CDR1 as LNHNV and CDR2 as YYDKDF (reference sequence). This chain's CDR3 is CATSRVNGGQPQHF. For the CDR3, the DNA is TGTGCCACCAGCAGAGTAAACGGAGGGCAGCCCCAGCATTTT.